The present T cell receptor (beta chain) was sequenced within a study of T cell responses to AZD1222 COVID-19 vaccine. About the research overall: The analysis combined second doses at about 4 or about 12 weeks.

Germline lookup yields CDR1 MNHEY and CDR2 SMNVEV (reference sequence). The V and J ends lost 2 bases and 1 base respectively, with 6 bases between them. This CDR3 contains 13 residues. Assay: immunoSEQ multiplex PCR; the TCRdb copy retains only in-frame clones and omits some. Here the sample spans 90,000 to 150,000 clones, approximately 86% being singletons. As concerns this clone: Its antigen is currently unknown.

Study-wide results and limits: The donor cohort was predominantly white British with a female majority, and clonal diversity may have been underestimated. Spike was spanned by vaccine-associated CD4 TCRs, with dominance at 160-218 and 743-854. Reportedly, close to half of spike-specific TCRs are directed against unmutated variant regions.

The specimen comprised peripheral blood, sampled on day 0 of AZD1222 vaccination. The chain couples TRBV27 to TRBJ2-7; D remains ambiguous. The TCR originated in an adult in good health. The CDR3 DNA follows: TGTGCCAGCAGTTTAATAGGGTCCTACGAGCAGTACTTC. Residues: CASSLIGSYEQYF.